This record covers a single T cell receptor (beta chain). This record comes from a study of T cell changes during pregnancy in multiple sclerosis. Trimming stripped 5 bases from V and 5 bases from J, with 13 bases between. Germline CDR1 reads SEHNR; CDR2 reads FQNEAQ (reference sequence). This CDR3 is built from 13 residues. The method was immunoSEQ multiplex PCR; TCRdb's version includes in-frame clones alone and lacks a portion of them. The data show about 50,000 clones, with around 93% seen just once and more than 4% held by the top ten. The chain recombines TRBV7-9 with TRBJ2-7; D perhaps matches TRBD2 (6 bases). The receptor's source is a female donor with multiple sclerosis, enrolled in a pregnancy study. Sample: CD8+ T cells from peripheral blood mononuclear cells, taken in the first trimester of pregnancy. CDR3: CASSRDSADEQYF. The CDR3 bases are TGTGCCAGCAGCCGGGACTCGGCGGACGAGCAGTACTTC. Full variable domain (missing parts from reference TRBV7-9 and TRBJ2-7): DTGVSQNPRHKITKRGQNVTFRCDPISEHNRLYWYRQTLGQGPEFLTYFQNEAQLEKSRLLSDRFSAERPKGSFSTLEIQRTEQGDSAMYLCASSRDSADEQYFGPGTRLTVT.